This passage covers 27 T cell receptor beta chains from one sample sequenced in a study of T cell responses to AZD1222 COVID-19 vaccine. Repertoires were generated with immunoSEQ multiplex PCR, while TCRdb's copy carries only in-frame clones and drops some. Here the sample spans about 78,000 clones, over 75% being singletons. Sequenced here: peripheral blood, sampled 28 days after the second AZD1222 dose. The receptor set was obtained from an adult who received the AZD1222 COVID-19 vaccine.

This clone has only one observation. The chain combines TRBV24-1 with TRBJ2-7; 7 nucleotides line up with TRBD2. Trimming removed 3 bases from V and 5 bases from J; junction bases left unmatched: 9. Germline V lookup: CDR1 KGHDR, CDR2 SFDVKD. This CDR3 spans 15 amino acids. The DNA for the CDR3 is TGTGCCACCAGTGATGGTCCGGGGGGTCGAGACGAGCAGTACTTC. Translating it yields CATSDGPGGRDEQYF.

This rearrangement joins TRBV11-3 to TRBJ2-7; D may be TRBD2 (5 bases). This CDR3 comprises 15 residues. Per the germline V gene, CDR1 is SGHNT and CDR2 is YENEEA. V gave up 8 bases and J gave up 0 bases, with 17 bases separating them. The CDR3, as DNA: TGTGCCAGCGCGGACCCGGGAATTAGCTCCTACGAGCAGTACTTC. Translated, it gives CASADPGISSYEQYF.

This chain connects TRBV3-1 (or the pseudogene TRBV3-2) to TRBJ2-1, with D possibly TRBD2 on 6 matching bases. Germline CDR1 and CDR2: LGHDT and YNNKEL (reference sequence). This CDR3 comprises 14 residues. V was trimmed by 2 bases and J by 8 bases, leaving 13 bases between them. CDR3 bases: TGTGCCAGCAGCCAAACTATGGCGGGGTATGAGCAGTTCTTC. Translating gives CASSQTMAGYEQFF.

In this sample, this clone turned up once. This sequence joins TRBV6-4 and TRBJ1-1; D perhaps matches TRBD1 (5 bases). CDR1 is MRHNA, CDR2 SNTAGT, per germline. The V and J ends lost 2 bases and 7 bases respectively, with 11 bases between them. The CDR3 runs to 13 residues. The CDR3 DNA sequence: TGTGCCAGCAGTGACGACCAGGGCCTTGAAGCTTTCTTT. It specifies CASSDDQGLEAFF.

CDR3 sequence reads: CASSIGRNYGYTF. The CDR3 coding sequence is TGTGCCAGTAGTATAGGCCGTAACTATGGCTACACCTTC. The V call is TRBV19, the J call TRBJ1-2; D is uncertain. The ends were cut back, 1 base at V and 1 base at J, with 4 bases in the middle. Germline assignment: CDR1 LNHDA and CDR2 SQIVND (reference sequence). The CDR3 spans 13 residues.

This clone was seen a single time. V usage is TRBV29-1 and J usage is TRBJ2-7; D remains unclear. From germline, CDR1 is SQVTM and CDR2 ANQGSEA. V was trimmed by 7 bases and J by 0 bases, leaving 10 bases between them. The CDR3 sequence is 12 residues long. CDR3 amino acids: CSGGPSSYEQYF. DNA for the CDR3: TGCAGCGGTGGACCTAGCTCCTACGAGCAGTACTTC.

The chain has TRBV7-3 and TRBJ2-7; D uncertain. This CDR3 spans 13 amino acids. The V end lost 1 base, the J end lost 4 bases, and 8 bases lay between the germline ends. The V gene's germline CDR1 is SGHTA and CDR2 FQGTGA. The chain's CDR3 is CASSLSYGYEQYF. In DNA, the CDR3 is TGTGCCAGCAGCTTAAGTTACGGATACGAGCAGTACTTC.

This chain joins TRBV30 and TRBJ1-4, with no clear D. The germline V and J ends were trimmed by 1 base and 3 bases, with 6 bases remaining between them. The CDR3 loop spans 13 amino acids. Germline V gives CDR1 GTSNPN, CDR2 SVGIG (reference sequence). The CDR3 region is CAWSEAANEKLFF. The CDR3 DNA follows: TGTGCCTGGAGTGAGGCCGCTAATGAAAAACTGTTTTTT.

This clone was seen a single time. The rearrangement uses TRBV24-1 and TRBJ2-7, with 8 nucleotides matching TRBD1. CDR1 is KGHDR, CDR2 SFDVKD, per germline. The CDR3 length is 16 residues. V lost 2 bases and J lost 3; bases outside the gene matches: 8. In nucleotides, the CDR3 is TGTGCCACCAGTGATTACGGGACAGGTAAAAACTACGAGCAGTACTTC. Its protein is CATSDYGTGKNYEQYF.

The chain has TRBV30 and TRBJ2-2; 8 nucleotides match TRBD2. After removal of 4 bases from V and 6 bases from J, the junction contained 4 bases not matched to a gene. The CDR3 is 13 residues long. Germline CDR1 is GTSNPN and CDR2 is SVGIG (reference sequence). This CDR3 is CAWTSGFPGELFF. Written as DNA, the CDR3 is TGTGCCTGGACTAGCGGGTTCCCCGGGGAGCTGTTTTTT.

The rearrangement links TRBV30 to TRBJ1-6; D not certain. The CDR3 is made up of 13 amino acids. With 3 bases removed from V and 9 bases from J, the gap between germline ends came to 12 bases. The germline V gene has CDR1 GTSNPN and CDR2 SVGIG (reference sequence). CDR3: CAWRKEWGSPLHF. The CDR3 DNA follows: TGTGCCTGGAGAAAGGAGTGGGGTTCACCCCTCCACTTT.

This clone occurred once. The chain is built from TRBV7-2 and TRBJ1-1; the D is unclear. This CDR3 is built from 14 residues. From germline, CDR1 is SGHTA and CDR2 FQGNSA. Trimming removed 1 base at V and 1 base at J, with 7 bases between. This chain's CDR3 is CASSLVMGNTEAFF. The DNA for the CDR3 is TGTGCCAGCAGCTTAGTAATGGGGAACACTGAAGCTTTCTTT.

The V and J genes are TRBV6-1 and TRBJ2-1, with D perhaps given as TRBD1 or TRBD2 (5 bases each). V lost 2 bases, J lost 8 bases, and 7 bases lay in between. The CDR3 has 12 residues. From germline, CDR1 is MNHNS and CDR2 SASEGT. CDR3 sequence: CASSELGDEQFF. CDR3 nucleotide sequence: TGTGCCAGCAGTGAATTGGGGGATGAGCAGTTCTTC.

The CDR3 spells CATSVGPGASQHF. The DNA for the CDR3 is TGTGCCACCAGTGTTGGTCCGGGGGCGTCCCAGCATTTT. The chain recombines TRBV24-1 with TRBJ1-5; D is possibly TRBD1 (6 bases). Germline loops: CDR1 KGHDR, CDR2 SFDVKD. V lost 5 bases and J 11 bases, leaving 15 bases between the germline ends. The CDR3 length is 13 residues.

The chain joins TRBV11-1 to TRBJ1-1; no clear D. Trimming removed 1 base from V and 3 bases from J, with 6 bases in between. The germline CDR1 and CDR2 sequences are SGHAT and FQDESV (reference sequence). This CDR3 comprises 13 residues. The CDR3 DNA reads TGTGCCAGCAGCTTAGACGGCGACACTGAAGCTTTCTTT. Translation: CASSLDGDTEAFF.

V and J are TRBV24-1 and TRBJ1-2; D call uncertain. The germline V gene has CDR1 KGHDR and CDR2 SFDVKD. V lost 0 bases and J 4 bases, leaving 8 bases between the germline ends. The CDR3 is 14 amino acids. The chain's CDR3 is CATSDLTSPYGYTF. CDR3 nucleotide sequence: TGTGCCACCAGTGATTTGACCAGCCCCTATGGCTACACCTTC.

The chain joins TRBV20-1 to TRBJ2-6, with 8 bases that match TRBD1. V lost 3 bases, J lost 4 bases, and 5 bases stayed unmatched. The germline V gene encodes CDR1 DFQATT and CDR2 SNEGSKA (reference sequence). There are 15 residues in the CDR3. The DNA for the CDR3 is TGCAGTGCTAGTGTGGACAGGGCCGGGGCCAACGTCCTGACTTTC. This sequence encodes CSASVDRAGANVLTF.

This clone was seen once. The chain is built from TRBV18 and TRBJ1-4; 7 bases agree with TRBD1. Germline V gene data show CDR1 as KGHSH and CDR2 as LQKENI. The CDR3 consists of 15 residues. V lost 6 bases and J lost 7; bases outside the gene matches: 11. CDR3 in DNA: TGTGCCAGCTCCCGTTCAGGGGGGGTCAGTGAAAAACTGTTTTTT. Translation: CASSRSGGVSEKLFF.

This sequence joins TRBV5-1 and TRBJ1-1, with D perhaps TRBD1 (5 bases). Germline V gene sequence: CDR1 SGHRS, CDR2 YFSETQ. The CDR3 loop spans 15 amino acids. The germline V and J ends were trimmed by 4 bases and 10 bases, with 23 bases remaining between them. In DNA, the CDR3 is TGCGCCAGCAGCCTAGGGGACGAAGTATCAAGAGGAGCTTTCTTT. It translates to CASSLGDEVSRGAFF.

The V and J genes are TRBV5-4 and TRBJ2-3, with D possibly TRBD2 on 6 matching bases. V shed 0 bases and J shed 2 bases, with 13 bases lying between them. This CDR3 contains 16 residues. CDR1 and CDR2 from the germline V gene are SGHNT and YYREEE (reference sequence). CDR3 in amino acids: CASSLGGGADTDTQYF. The CDR3 region has the DNA TGTGCCAGCAGCTTGGGCGGCGGGGCGGACACAGATACGCAGTATTTT.

The chain employs TRBV6-5 and TRBJ1-5; 8 bases are shared with TRBD1. CDR3 length: 13 residues. V was clipped by 7 bases and J by 11 bases; unmatched bases: 10. The germline CDR1 and CDR2 sequences are MNHEY and SVGAGI. The CDR3 loop is CASTRGQGAAQHF. CDR3 DNA sequence: TGTGCCAGCACCCGCGGACAGGGTGCGGCCCAGCATTTT.

This chain uses TRBV7-6 with TRBJ2-1; D uncertain. The CDR3 is 13 amino acids. V lost 4 bases, J lost 5 bases, and 9 bases lay in between. Per the germline V gene, CDR1 is SGHVS and CDR2 is FNYEAQ. CDR3: CASSSVLDNEQFF. Written as DNA, the CDR3 is TGTGCCAGCAGCTCAGTTCTAGACAATGAGCAGTTCTTC.

The CDR3 sequence: CASSLAEGADGSYGYTF. CDR3 DNA sequence: TGTGCCAGCAGCTTGGCGGAGGGAGCCGACGGGTCCTATGGCTACACCTTC. The chain is built from TRBV5-8 and TRBJ1-2; D is ambiguous. Germline CDR1 SGHTS, CDR2 YDEGEE. The V end was cut by 0 bases, the J end by 4 bases, with 19 bases between. The CDR3 extends over 17 amino acids.

The V gene is TRBV11-2, the J gene TRBJ1-2, with TRBD1 matching over 9 bases. The V segment lost 1 base and the J segment 7 bases; nucleotides outside the gene matches: 10. CDR1 is SGHAT, CDR2 FQNNGV, per germline. This CDR3 region has 16 residues. The CDR3 loop reads CASSLGMGQGLGGYTF. The CDR3 DNA sequence: TGTGCCAGCAGCTTAGGGATGGGACAGGGTTTAGGTGGCTACACCTTC.

The rearrangement uses TRBV25-1 and TRBJ1-4; maybe TRBD1 (5 bases). In germline, CDR1 is MGHDK, CDR2 SYGVNS. The CDR3 totals 16 residues. Trimming stripped 0 bases from V and 10 bases from J, with 18 bases between. Here the CDR3 DNA reads TGTGCCAGCAGTGAATATATGGGGTTGAGGGGCGGAAAACTGTTTTTT. Translated: CASSEYMGLRGGKLFF. Together with reference TRBV25-1 and TRBJ1-4, the CDR3 gives the full variable domain: EADIYQTPRYLVIGTGKKITLECSQTMGHDKMYWYQQDPGMELHLIHYSYGVNSTEKGDLSSESTVSRIRTEHFPLTLESARPSHTSQYLCASSEYMGLRGGKLFFGSGTQLSVL.

This clone came up once. V usage is TRBV24-1 and J usage is TRBJ2-5, with TRBD2 matching 9 bases. The length of the CDR3 is 16 residues. Germline assignment: CDR1 KGHDR and CDR2 SFDVKD. Trimming at V came to 3 bases and at J to 4 bases, leaving 8 bases not matched to a gene. CDR3 region: CATSDGGGRAGETQYF. DNA of the CDR3: TGTGCCACCAGTGATGGGGGCGGGAGGGCCGGAGAGACCCAGTACTTC.

The chain links TRBV11-1 to TRBJ2-5; 8 bases line up with TRBD2. Germline V gives CDR1 SGHAT, CDR2 FQDESV (reference sequence). V was pared by 5 bases and J by 3 bases, with 11 bases of the junction left unmatched. There are 16 residues in the CDR3. The DNA of the CDR3 is TGTGCCAGCAGCCGCCCGGGAGGGGGAGTGAAAGAGACCCAGTACTTC. Its protein is CASSRPGGGVKETQYF.